This TCR beta chain was retrieved from a study of blood T cell repertoires in COVID-19. Study-level background: Acute and convalescent COVID-19 specimens originated in the United States, Italy and Spain. T cells, B-cell-depleted T cells, or PBMCs supplied cDNA or gDNA.

The germline V gene encodes CDR1 MNHEY and CDR2 SVGAGI. The ends lost 5 bases at V and 5 bases at J; junction bases unmatched: 3. This CDR3 comprises 13 residues. As processed by the authors: Estimates of nucleated cell counts were drawn from the amplification of reference gene primers. Some clones are missing from TCRdb's copy, which holds only in-frame ones; the method was immunoSEQ multiplex PCR. Clonal size and the V and J genes are those of that table, whereas D and trimming came from the DNA. There are approximately 70,000 clones in the sample; more than 85% occur only once, and 4.8% lies in the top ten.

The source is a woman aged 60-75 years with active COVID-19. The chain is built from TRBV6-5 and TRBJ1-2; TRBD1 matches at 9 bases. Sequencing used peripheral blood. CDR3 nucleotides: TGTGCCAGCAGTCTGGACAGGGGATATGGCTACACCTTC. Translated, it gives CASSLDRGYGYTF.